This T cell receptor (beta chain) stems from a study of T cells in Graves' hyperthyroidism and ophthalmopathy. This clonotype appeared a few times. Trimming removed 6 bases from V and 4 bases from J; junction bases left unmatched: 11. The length of the CDR3 is 15 residues. Amplification yielded TCR beta CDR3 regions, with RNA transcripts as the source. Using the HTBI primer set, a first-round RT-PCR was run on the TCR CDR3. TCRdb analysed the multiplex PCR reads with MiXCR anew, one entry per CDR3 protein. The sample holds 560,000 or so distinct CDR3 sequences, around 46% seen once. This TCR came from a young woman with Graves' hyperthyroidism. Sequenced material: peripheral blood or thyroid tissue (not recorded which). This sequence joins TRBV12-3 or TRBV12-4 and TRBJ2-5, with 7 bases lining up with TRBD2. In DNA form, the CDR3 reads TGTGCCAGCAGCCCTGCTCCGGGACTAAGAGAGACCCAGTACTTC. Its translation is CASSPAPGLRETQYF.